These T cell receptor beta chains were read from a single sample in a study of cytomegalovirus exposure and HLA in healthy donors. Here immunoSEQ multiplex PCR was the method, and the copy in TCRdb shows in-frame clones only, minus some. The sample lists roughly 95,000 clones, around 82% occurring once. Sequencing input: PBMCs. The receptors were sampled from a young man in good health and CMV-seropositive. Both conserved end residues are part of each CDR3.

TRBV5-1,15,TRBJ2-1,CASSLATSGSNEQFF
TRBV7-9,14,TRBJ1-4,CASSPFGQGEKLFF
TRBV5-1,16,TRBJ2-1,CASQLTAGTGVDEQFF
TRBV7-8,16,TRBJ2-2,CASSLGSGSWTGELFF
TRBV27,16,TRBJ2-3,CASSLRWAGSTDTQYF
TRBV5-1,14,TRBJ1-1,CASSMPGQYTEAFF
TRBV9,15,TRBJ2-3,CASSATSGSTDTQYF
TRBV5-6,12,TRBJ2-6,CASNIRGNVLTF
TRBV10-1,14,TRBJ2-2,CASRVTSRDGELFF
TRBV4-1,13,TRBJ2-7,CASSQVDRRQQYF
TRBV5-1,14,TRBJ2-3,CASSLGGATDTQYF
TRBV14,12,TRBJ1-6,CASSQGAIELHF
TRBV5-1,15,TRBJ1-1,CASSLGPGPETEAFF
TRBV2,18,TRBJ2-7,CASSGTGDLQGGVYEQYF
TRBV29-1,11,TRBJ2-7,CAGAGNYEQYF
TRBV7-9,13,TRBJ2-7,CASSLGQEKTQYF
TRBV27,16,TRBJ2-3,CASRHFRDRATDTQYF
TRBV7-9,16,TRBJ2-6,CASRQGPGSGANVLTF
TRBV18,17,TRBJ2-7,CASSPGLEGDGWYEQYF
TRBV6-6,15,.,CASSSDRVLSYEQYF
TRBV28,14,TRBJ2-1,CASSWLAERNEQFF
TRBV28,15,TRBJ1-4,CASSLPRATNEKLFF
TRBV21-1,14,TRBJ2-5,CASSKYRVEETQYF
TRBV6-5,15,TRBJ2-2,CASSYSTVNTGELFF
TRBV7-9,18,TRBJ1-2,CASSSPSGQGVPPYGYTF
TRBV27,15,TRBJ1-1,CASSLSTGANTEAFF
TRBV9,21,TRBJ2-4,CASSKTGTSGRGTGAKNIQYF
TRBV7-9,13,TRBJ1-1,CASRYFSGGEAFF
TRBV11-3,16,TRBJ2-2,CASSLDGQGFTGELFF
TRBV5-4,15,TRBJ1-1,CASMGQGKTGAEAFF
TRBV10-3,14,TRBJ2-1,CAISESTGVNEQFF
TRBV19,16,TRBJ1-1,CASSIASGGKWTEAFF
TRBV29-1,14,TRBJ1-2,CSVEGTGKTYGYTF
TRBV15,15,TRBJ1-4,CATSRERTGNEKLFF
TRBV14,12,TRBJ1-4,CASSHGGEKLFF
TRBV28,15,TRBJ2-7,CASSLPPSGGVEQYF
TRBV29-1,12,TRBJ2-2,CSVSSETGELFF
TRBV2,14,TRBJ2-1,CASSPGQGYNEQFF
TRBV4-1,16,TRBJ2-7,CASSQENTSWSYEQYF
TRBV2,12,TRBJ2-7,CASNQRRYEQYF
TRBV25-1,14,TRBJ2-5,CASKPPSGVGRQYF
TRBV6-1,20,TRBJ1-6,CASRGPPGRPAGAYNSPLHF
TRBV7-2,16,TRBJ2-5,CASSFVSGGIGETQYF
TRBV27,15,TRBJ2-7,CASGEHRGWGKEQYF
TRBV6-6,14,.,CASRLDGTKYEQYF
TRBV9,14,TRBJ1-1,CASSVGQRNTEAFF